This section outlines one T cell receptor (beta chain) sequence together with its context. Its antigen is still unknown. V shed 0 bases and J 5 bases; nucleotides not matched to a gene: 1. The CDR3 contains 14 residues. Per germline, CDR1 SGDLS and CDR2 YYNGEE. Researchers ran the PCR with 60 Vbeta and 13 Jbeta primers. TCRdb keeps only in-frame clones here, not all; method: immunoSEQ multiplex PCR. The repertoire holds over 200,000 clones, with around 73% as singletons. The sample is drawn from a study of cytomegalovirus exposure and HLA in healthy donors. Findings of the study overall: In an earlier analysis, in roughly 600 donors, most V segments appeared productive either ~87% or ~30% of the time. In a later analysis, donors in an Asian-associated ancestry cluster reportedly had fewer N-insertions in productive TCRs than the cohort mean.

The TCR comes from a male donor in good health and CMV-seronegative. Sequencing was performed on PBMCs. V gene TRBV9 combines with J gene TRBJ2-7, with 11 bases matching TRBD1. The CDR3 reads CASSVGTGGHEQYF. CDR3 nucleotide sequence: TGTGCCAGCAGCGTAGGGACAGGGGGCCACGAGCAGTACTTC.